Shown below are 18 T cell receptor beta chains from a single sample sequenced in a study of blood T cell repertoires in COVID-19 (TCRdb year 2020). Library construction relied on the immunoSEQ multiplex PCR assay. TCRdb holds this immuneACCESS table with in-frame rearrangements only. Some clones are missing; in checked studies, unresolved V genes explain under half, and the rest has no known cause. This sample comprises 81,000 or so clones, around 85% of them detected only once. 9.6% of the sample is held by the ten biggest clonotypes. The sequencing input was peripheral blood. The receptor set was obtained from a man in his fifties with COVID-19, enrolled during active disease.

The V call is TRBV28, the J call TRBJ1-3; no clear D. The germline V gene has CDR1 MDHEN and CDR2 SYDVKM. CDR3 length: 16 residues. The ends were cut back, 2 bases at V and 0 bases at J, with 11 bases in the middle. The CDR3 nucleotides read TGTGCCAGCAGTTTACCCGTGGCCAACTCTGGAAACACCATATATTTT. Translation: CASSLPVANSGNTIYF. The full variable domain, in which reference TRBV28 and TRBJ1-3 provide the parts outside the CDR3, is DVKVTQSSRYLVKRTGEKVFLECVQDMDHENMFWYRQDPGLGLRLIYFSYDVKMKEKGDIPEGYSVSREKKERFSLILESASTNQTSMYLCASSLPVANSGNTIYFGEGSWLTVV.

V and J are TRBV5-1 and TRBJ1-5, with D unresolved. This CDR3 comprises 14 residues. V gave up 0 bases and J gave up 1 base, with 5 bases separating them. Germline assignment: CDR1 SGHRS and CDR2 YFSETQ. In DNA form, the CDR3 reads TGCGCCAGCAGCTTGGACAACAGCAATCAGCCCCAGCATTTT. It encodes CASSLDNSNQPQHF.

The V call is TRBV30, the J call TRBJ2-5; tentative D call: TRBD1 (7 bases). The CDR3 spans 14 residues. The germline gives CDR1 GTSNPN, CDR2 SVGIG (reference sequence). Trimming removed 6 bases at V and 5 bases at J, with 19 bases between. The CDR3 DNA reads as TGTGCCTGCCAAAGGGGCAGGGGGAGGGAGACCCAGTACTTC. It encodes CACQRGRGRETQYF.

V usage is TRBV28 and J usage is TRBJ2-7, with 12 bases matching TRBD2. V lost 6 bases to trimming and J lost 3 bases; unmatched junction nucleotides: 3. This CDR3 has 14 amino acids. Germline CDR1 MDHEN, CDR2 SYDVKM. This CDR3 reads CASRRLAGVYEQYF. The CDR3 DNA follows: TGTGCCAGCAGGAGACTAGCGGGAGTCTACGAGCAGTACTTC.

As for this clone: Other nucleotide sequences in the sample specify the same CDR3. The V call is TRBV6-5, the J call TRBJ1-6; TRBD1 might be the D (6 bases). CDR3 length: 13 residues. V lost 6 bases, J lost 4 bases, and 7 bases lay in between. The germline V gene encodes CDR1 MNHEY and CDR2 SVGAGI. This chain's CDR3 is CASRTGYNSPLHF. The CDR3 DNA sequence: TGTGCCAGCAGGACAGGTTATAATTCACCCCTCCACTTT.

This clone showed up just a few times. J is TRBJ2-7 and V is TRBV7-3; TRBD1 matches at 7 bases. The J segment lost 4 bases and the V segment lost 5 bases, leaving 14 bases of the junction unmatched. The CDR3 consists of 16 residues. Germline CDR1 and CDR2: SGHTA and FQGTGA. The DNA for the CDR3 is TGTGCCAGCAGCCACGACGCCTTGACAGGGATTTACGAGCAGTACTTC. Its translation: CASSHDALTGIYEQYF.

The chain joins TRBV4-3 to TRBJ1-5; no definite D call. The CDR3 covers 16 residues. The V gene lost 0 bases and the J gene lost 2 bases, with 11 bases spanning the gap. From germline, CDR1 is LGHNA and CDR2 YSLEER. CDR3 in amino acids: CASSQDVGTGNQPQHF. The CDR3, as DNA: TGCGCCAGCAGCCAAGATGTCGGAACAGGCAATCAGCCCCAGCATTTT.

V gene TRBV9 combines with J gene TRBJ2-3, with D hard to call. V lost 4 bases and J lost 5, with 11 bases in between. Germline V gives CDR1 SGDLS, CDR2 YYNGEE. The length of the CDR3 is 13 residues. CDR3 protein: CASSPSIEDTQYF. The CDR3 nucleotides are TGTGCCAGCAGCCCAAGCATTGAAGATACGCAGTATTTT. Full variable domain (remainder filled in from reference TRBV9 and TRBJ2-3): DSGVTQTPKHLITATGQRVTLRCSPRSGDLSVYWYQQSLDQGLQFLIQYYNGEERAKGNILERFSAQQFPDLHSELNLSSLELGDSALYFCASSPSIEDTQYFGPGTRLTVL.

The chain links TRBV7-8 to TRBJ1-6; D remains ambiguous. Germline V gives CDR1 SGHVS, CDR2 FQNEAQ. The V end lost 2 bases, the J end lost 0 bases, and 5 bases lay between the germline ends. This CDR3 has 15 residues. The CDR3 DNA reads TGTGCCAGCAGCTTACGGGGCTCCTATAATTCACCCCTCCACTTT. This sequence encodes CASSLRGSYNSPLHF.

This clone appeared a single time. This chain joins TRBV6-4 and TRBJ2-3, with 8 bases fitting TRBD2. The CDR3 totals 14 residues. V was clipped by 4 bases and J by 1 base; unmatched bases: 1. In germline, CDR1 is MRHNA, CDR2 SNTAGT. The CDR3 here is CASSVSGGTDTQYF. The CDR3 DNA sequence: TGTGCCAGCAGTGTTAGCGGGGGCACAGATACGCAGTATTTT.

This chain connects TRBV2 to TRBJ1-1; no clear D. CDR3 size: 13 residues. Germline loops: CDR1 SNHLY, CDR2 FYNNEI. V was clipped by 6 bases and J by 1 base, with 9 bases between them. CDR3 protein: CASRMEANTEAFF. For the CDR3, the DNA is TGTGCCAGCAGGATGGAGGCGAACACTGAAGCTTTCTTT.

The CDR3, as DNA: TGTGCCAGCAGATTCGCGTCTAGCGGGAGTCATGAGCAGTTCTTC. It yields the protein CASRFASSGSHEQFF. The chain is built from TRBV2 and TRBJ2-1; 10 bases map to TRBD2. The V and J ends lost 6 bases and 8 bases, in that order; junction bases with no gene match: 10. Germline CDR1 and CDR2: SNHLY and FYNNEI. The CDR3 runs 15 residues.

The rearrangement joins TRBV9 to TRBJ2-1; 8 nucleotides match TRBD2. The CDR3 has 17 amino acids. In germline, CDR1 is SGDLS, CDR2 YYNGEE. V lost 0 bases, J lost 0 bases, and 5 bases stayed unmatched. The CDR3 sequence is CASSVGGSGSSYNEQFF. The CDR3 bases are TGTGCCAGCAGCGTAGGAGGGAGCGGGAGCTCCTACAATGAGCAGTTCTTC.

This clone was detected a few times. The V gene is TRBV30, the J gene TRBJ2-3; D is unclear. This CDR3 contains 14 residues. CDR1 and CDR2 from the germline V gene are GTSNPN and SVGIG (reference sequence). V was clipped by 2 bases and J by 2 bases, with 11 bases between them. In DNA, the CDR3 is TGTGCCTGGAGTCGTCTGGGCTACACAGATACGCAGTATTTT. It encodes CAWSRLGYTDTQYF. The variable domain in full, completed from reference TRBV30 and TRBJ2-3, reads SQTIHQWPATLVQPVGSPLSLECTVEGTSNPNLYWYRQAAGRGLQLLFYSVGIGQISSEVPQNLSASRPQDRQFILSSKKLLLSDSGFYLCAWSRLGYTDTQYFGPGTRLTVL.

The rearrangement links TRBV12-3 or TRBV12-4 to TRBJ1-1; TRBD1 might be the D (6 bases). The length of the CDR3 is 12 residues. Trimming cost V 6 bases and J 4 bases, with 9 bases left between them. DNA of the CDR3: TGTGCCAGCAGCCCCAGGGGCACTGAAGCTTTCTTT. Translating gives CASSPRGTEAFF.

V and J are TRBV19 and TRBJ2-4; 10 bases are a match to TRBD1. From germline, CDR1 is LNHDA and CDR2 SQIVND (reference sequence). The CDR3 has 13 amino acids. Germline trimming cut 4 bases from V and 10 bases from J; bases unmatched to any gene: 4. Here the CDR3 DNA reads TGTGCCAGTAGTACCCCGGGACAGGGGATTCAGTACTTC. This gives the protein CASSTPGQGIQYF. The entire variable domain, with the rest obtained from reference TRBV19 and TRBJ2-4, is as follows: DGGITQSPKYLFRKEGQNVTLSCEQNLNHDAMYWYRQDPGQGLRLIYYSQIVNDFQKGDIAEGYSVSREKKESFPLTVTSAQKNPTAFYLCASSTPGQGIQYFGAGTRLSVL.

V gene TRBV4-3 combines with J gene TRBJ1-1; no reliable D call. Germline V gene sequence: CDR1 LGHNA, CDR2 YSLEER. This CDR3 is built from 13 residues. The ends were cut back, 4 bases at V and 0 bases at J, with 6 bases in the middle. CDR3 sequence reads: CASSLAMNTEAFF. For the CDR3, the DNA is TGCGCCAGCAGCCTCGCGATGAACACTGAAGCTTTCTTT.

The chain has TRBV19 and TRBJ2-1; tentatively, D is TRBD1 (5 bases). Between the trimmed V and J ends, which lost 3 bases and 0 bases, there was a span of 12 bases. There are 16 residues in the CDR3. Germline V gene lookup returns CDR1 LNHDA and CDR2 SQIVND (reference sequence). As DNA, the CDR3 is TGTGCCAGTAGTATCCACGGCGACAGCTCCTACAATGAGCAGTTCTTC. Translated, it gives CASSIHGDSSYNEQFF.